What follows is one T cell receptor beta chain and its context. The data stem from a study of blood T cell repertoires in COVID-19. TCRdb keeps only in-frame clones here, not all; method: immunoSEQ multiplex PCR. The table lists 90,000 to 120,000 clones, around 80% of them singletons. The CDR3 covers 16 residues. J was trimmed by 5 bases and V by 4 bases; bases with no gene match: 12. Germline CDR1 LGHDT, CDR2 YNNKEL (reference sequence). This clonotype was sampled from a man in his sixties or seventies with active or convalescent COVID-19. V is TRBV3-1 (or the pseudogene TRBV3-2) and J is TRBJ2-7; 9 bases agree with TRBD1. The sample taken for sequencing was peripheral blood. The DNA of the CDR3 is TGTGCCAGCAGCCCATACAGGGGGCGAGGGGCCCACGAGCAGTACTTC. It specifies CASSPYRGRGAHEQYF.